This TCR beta chain comes out of a study of blood T cell repertoires in COVID-19 (dated by TCRdb to the early 2020s). For context, the study as a whole: Samples covering the acute and convalescent phases of COVID-19 were provided by collaborators in the United States, Italy and Spain. The material from the prospective study consisted of cDNA or gDNA derived from T cells, B-cell-depleted T cells, or PBMCs. Deeply sampled blood TCRbeta repertoires from subjects exposed to, actively infected with, or recovered from COVID-19 were included in the dataset. The repertoires were released in a freely available public database intended as a resource for research on the immune response to SARS-CoV-2. Samples came from the ongoing ImmuneRACE study (first 160 participants) plus 1,254 subjects from 6 global collaborators. A de-identified subject ID, COVID-19 status, age in years and sex were almost always included in the sample metadata. Where available, HLA class I and class II types were taken from metadata supplied by the sample provider and were not determined by assay-based typing.

As regards this clone: The antigen this receptor binds is unknown. There are no base qualities to consult, and no much larger clone falls within one base.

Unmatched junction bases come to 5, with V trimmed by 1 base and J by 7 bases. Counted from cysteine to phenylalanine, this CDR3 has 14 amino acids. The only DNA kept is the CDR3, 42 bases in frame from the first base. CDR1 and CDR2 (KGHSH, LQKENI) derive from the germline V gene. Each collaborating institution followed its own protocols to collect whole blood in K2EDTA tubes. For TCRbeta analysis, collaborators shipped samples in one of three forms: frozen whole blood, isolated PBMCs, or DNA extracted from either of those sample types. Study-wide conclusions, independent of this receptor: The quantity of clinical and demographic metadata differed by source and by participant and was supplied without curation.

TCRbeta CDR3 regions were amplified from genomic DNA using the immunoSEQ Assay, a bias-controlled multiplex PCR. In the paper's pipeline: Within the assay, amplification of reference gene primers was used to estimate how many nucleated cells each sample contained. Sequence reads were collapsed and filtered to measure the absolute abundance of every unique TCRbeta CDR3 rearrangement. For each sample, productive Simpson clonality was calculated by taking the square root of Simpson's diversity index across productive rearrangements. Not all clones reach the TCRdb copy of this immuneACCESS table, which keeps in-frame sequences only. Checked studies attribute under half of the gap to unresolved V genes and leave the rest unexplained. That table supplies the V and J calls and clone size; D and trimming were determined from the DNA. Present in this sample are approximately 110,000 clones, around 80% of which were seen just once. Roughly 20% of the sample comes from the top ten.

The chain couples TRBV18 to TRBJ2-7; 9 central nucleotides agree with TRBD1. The clonotype was recovered from a man aged 70 or older with active or convalescent COVID-19. Sequenced input: peripheral blood. The CDR3 corresponds to CASSPRDRAWEQYF. DNA sequence: TGTGCCAGCTCACCACGGGACAGGGCATGGGAGCAGTACTTC.